These 20 T cell receptor beta chains originate from one sample sequenced in a study of beta chain features in type 1 diabetes. These receptors have no identified antigens. cDNA synthesis used the whole RNA isolate, giving expressed TCRB sequences. The repertoire was sequenced with immunoSEQ multiplex PCR; TCRdb's copy has only in-frame clones and lacks some. The sample has 50,000 or so clones; around 45% are singletons. Study-wide points: Moderate but significant shortening of TCRB CDR3s was recorded in all four CD4+ subsets from Type 1 diabetes patients.

The specimen sequenced was stem cell memory CD4+ T cells from blood. These receptors all stem from a man aged 25-40 years with type 1 diabetes.

The rearrangement joins TRBV5-1 to TRBJ2-1; weak D call: TRBD2 (5 bases). With 0 bases removed from V and 8 bases from J, the gap between germline ends came to 12 bases. This CDR3 contains 14 residues. Germline V CDR1 and CDR2: SGHRS, YFSETQ. This CDR3 is CASSLARGNDEQFF. DNA of the CDR3: TGCGCCAGCAGCTTGGCCCGAGGGAACGATGAGCAGTTCTTC. Looking up the rest from reference TRBV5-1 and TRBJ2-1 gives the full variable domain: KAGVTQTPRYLIKTRGQQVTLSCSPISGHRSVSWYQQTPGQGLQFLFEYFSETQRNKGNFPGRFSGRQFSNSRSEMNVSTLELGDSALYLCASSLARGNDEQFFGPGTRLTVL.

The chain is built from TRBV6-5 and TRBJ2-5; no definite D call. This CDR3 contains 13 residues. V lost 2 bases and J 1 base, leaving 5 bases between the germline ends. Germline assignment: CDR1 MNHEY and CDR2 SVGAGI. As DNA, the CDR3 is TGTGCCAGCAGTTACAACTTCCAAGAGACCCAGTACTTC. Protein product: CASSYNFQETQYF.

V gene TRBV7-2 combines with J gene TRBJ2-4; TRBD1 agrees at 8 bases. CDR1 and CDR2 (germline): SGHTA, FQGNSA. V lost 5 bases to trimming and J lost 7 bases; unmatched junction nucleotides: 13. CDR3 size: 16 residues. Here the CDR3 DNA reads TGTGCCAGCAGCACCCAGGGGGCGCGTACAGTTAACATTCAGTACTTC. This translates into CASSTQGARTVNIQYF. The full variable domain, in which reference TRBV7-2 and TRBJ2-4 provide the parts outside the CDR3, is GAGVSQSPSNKVTEKGKDVELRCDPISGHTALYWYRQSLGQGLEFLIYFQGNSAPDKSGLPSDRFSAERTGGSVSTLTIQRTQQEDSAVYLCASSTQGARTVNIQYFGAGTRLSVL.

The chain combines TRBV5-4 with TRBJ2-1; perhaps TRBD2 as D (5 bases). CDR1 and CDR2 from the germline V gene are SGHNT and YYREEE (reference sequence). V dropped 4 bases and J dropped 9 bases, with 8 bases sitting between them. CDR3 length: 11 amino acids. CDR3 sequence (DNA): TGTGCCAGCAGCCAGGAGGTTGAGCAGTTCTTC. Translated: CASSQEVEQFF.

The rearrangement links TRBV18 to TRBJ1-5; tentatively, D is TRBD1 (6 bases). Germline V gene lookup returns CDR1 KGHSH and CDR2 LQKENI. The CDR3 extends over 14 amino acids. With 6 bases removed from V and 4 bases from J, the gap between germline ends came to 13 bases. CDR3 bases: TGTGCCAGCTCCCCCGACAGGACGAATCAGCCCCAGCATTTT. This gives the protein CASSPDRTNQPQHF.

This rearrangement joins TRBV15 to TRBJ2-7; D ambiguous. V lost 0 bases to trimming and J lost 0 bases, with 12 bases between them. The CDR3 runs 16 residues. Germline V gene sequence: CDR1 LNHNV, CDR2 YYDKDF (reference sequence). CDR3 nucleotides: TGTGCCACCAGCAGAGATCTAACTGCCGTCTCCTACGAGCAGTACTTC. This sequence encodes CATSRDLTAVSYEQYF.

V and J are TRBV5-4 and TRBJ2-7, with D perhaps matching TRBD2 (5 bases). The germline V gene has CDR1 SGHNT and CDR2 YYREEE (reference sequence). This CDR3 is 13 amino acids long. Trimming removed 7 bases at V and 2 bases at J, with 13 bases between. This chain's CDR3 is CASARELTYEQYF. The DNA for the CDR3 is TGTGCCAGCGCGAGGGAACTCACCTACGAGCAGTACTTC.

The genes are TRBV10-3 and TRBJ2-5; the match to TRBD2 covers 7 bases. With 2 bases clipped from V and 3 bases from J, the junction kept 3 bases outside the gene matches. CDR3 size: 14 residues. The germline V gene has CDR1 ENHRY and CDR2 SYGVKD. CDR3 sequence (DNA): TGTGCCATCAGTGAGGTCAGCGGGAAAGAGACCCAGTACTTC. It yields the protein CAISEVSGKETQYF.

This rearrangement joins TRBV7-9 to TRBJ1-4; no reliable D call. The ends were cut back, 2 bases at V and 0 bases at J, with 7 bases in the middle. CDR3 size: 15 residues. CDR1 is SEHNR, CDR2 FQNEAQ, per germline (reference sequence). CDR3 DNA: TGTGCCAGCAGCTTATCCCCGGCAACTAATGAAAAACTGTTTTTT. This encodes CASSLSPATNEKLFF. Full variable domain (rest looked up from reference TRBV7-9 and TRBJ1-4): DTGVSQNPRHKITKRGQNVTFRCDPISEHNRLYWYRQTLGQGPEFLTYFQNEAQLEKSRLLSDRFSAERPKGSFSTLEIQRTEQGDSAMYLCASSLSPATNEKLFFGSGTQLSVL.

In DNA, the CDR3 is TGTGCCAGCAGCCGCGGGAGCCCCTCCTACAATGAGCAGTTCTTC. Translating it yields CASSRGSPSYNEQFF. The chain combines TRBV14 with TRBJ2-1; TRBD2 matches 7 bases. Germline CDR1 and CDR2: SGHDN and FVKESK. V trimming: 4 bases; J trimming: 0 bases; junction bases outside the gene matches: 3. This CDR3 spans 15 amino acids.

This clone was found a few times. V gene TRBV28 combines with J gene TRBJ2-7; TRBD2 matches 12 bases. The CDR3 is 14 amino acids. J gave up 3 bases and V 3 bases, and 0 bases lay outside the gene matches. Germline V gives CDR1 MDHEN, CDR2 SYDVKM. The CDR3 sequence is CASSLTSGSYEQYF. The CDR3 bases are TGTGCCAGCAGTTTGACTAGCGGGAGCTACGAGCAGTACTTC.

This rearrangement joins TRBV5-1 to TRBJ2-4; TRBD2 matches at 13 bases. The V segment lost 4 bases and the J segment 2 bases; nucleotides outside the gene matches: 15. Germline V gives CDR1 SGHRS, CDR2 YFSETQ. The CDR3 has 20 amino acids. The CDR3 region has the DNA TGCGCCAGCAGCCCCGGGGACAGGGGGACTAGCGGGACTACCAAAAACATTCAGTACTTC. Translated, it gives CASSPGDRGTSGTTKNIQYF.

The CDR3 nucleotides are TGTGCCAGCAGTTCACAGGGTCGGCCCCAGCATTTT. Translated: CASSSQGRPQHF. The chain recombines TRBV28 with TRBJ1-5; D is possibly TRBD1 (6 bases). Trimming shortened V by 4 bases and J by 9 bases, and 10 bases separated the two germline ends. The germline gives CDR1 MDHEN, CDR2 SYDVKM. The CDR3 totals 12 residues.

The V call is TRBV7-9, the J call TRBJ2-1; 12 bases are a match to TRBD2. After removal of 10 bases from V and 6 bases from J, the junction contained 4 bases not matched to a gene. Looked up from germline, CDR1 is SEHNR and CDR2 is FQNEAQ (reference sequence). The CDR3 totals 13 residues. The CDR3 is CATPTSGSNEQFF. CDR3 coding DNA: TGTGCCACCCCGACTAGCGGGAGCAATGAGCAGTTCTTC.

The chain combines TRBV25-1 with TRBJ2-1; unclear D gene. The length of the CDR3 is 15 residues. V was clipped by 2 bases and J by 0 bases, with 8 bases between them. Germline-derived CDR1 and CDR2 are MGHDK and SYGVNS. CDR3 coding DNA: TGTGCCAGCAGTGAACTTATCGTCTCCTACAATGAGCAGTTCTTC. Its protein is CASSELIVSYNEQFF.

This chain connects TRBV6-1 to TRBJ2-1; perhaps TRBD1 as D (6 bases). The V and J ends lost 6 bases and 7 bases respectively, with 16 bases between them. The CDR3 is 14 residues long. Germline V CDR1 and CDR2: MNHNS, SASEGT. The CDR3 loop is CASRKQGAGNEQFF. CDR3 DNA: TGTGCCAGCAGGAAACAGGGTGCAGGGAATGAGCAGTTCTTC.

This clone was counted only a few times. The chain links TRBV5-6 to TRBJ1-2, with 9 bases matching TRBD1. CDR3 size: 16 residues. V trimming: 2 bases; J trimming: 12 bases; junction bases outside the gene matches: 17. Germline CDR1 reads SGHDT; CDR2 reads YYEEEE. CDR3 sequence (DNA): TGTGCCAGCAGCTTCACAGGGGGCGCTAAGGTTCGGGAAAACACCTTC. Its translation is CASSFTGGAKVRENTF.

The chain uses TRBV5-1 and TRBJ2-7; TRBD1 is a possible D gene (5 bases). The germline V gene encodes CDR1 SGHRS and CDR2 YFSETQ. CDR3 length: 12 residues. Trimming stripped 4 bases from V and 3 bases from J, with 8 bases between. CDR3 residues: CASSPDSYEQYF. The CDR3 DNA reads as TGCGCCAGCAGCCCCGACAGCTACGAGCAGTACTTC.

This clone occurred a few times. This rearrangement joins TRBV7-9 to TRBJ2-3; TRBD1 matches 10 bases. The germline V gene encodes CDR1 SEHNR and CDR2 FQNEAQ (reference sequence). The ends lost 7 bases at V and 15 bases at J; junction bases unmatched: 7. There are 11 residues in the CDR3. CDR3 sequence: CASTPGQGLYF. The CDR3 DNA sequence: TGTGCCAGCACCCCGGGACAGGGGCTCTATTTT.

This clone was found a few times. The chain has TRBV9 and TRBJ2-1; 7 bases are a match to TRBD2. V shed 4 bases and J 8 bases; nucleotides not matched to a gene: 12. Germline V lookup: CDR1 SGDLS, CDR2 YYNGEE. The CDR3 loop spans 15 amino acids. The CDR3 loop is CASSPTGTIVHEQFF. The CDR3, as DNA: TGTGCCAGCAGCCCGACCGGGACTATCGTCCATGAGCAGTTCTTC.